A single sample is the source of the 2 T cell receptor beta chains below, sequenced in a study of OX40 agonist ivuxolimab in advanced cancers. Clones were read by immunoSEQ multiplex PCR, and TCRdb kept only the in-frame ones, dropping some. The sample carries about 25,000 clones, around 81% recorded once. Specimen: CD4+ or CD8+ T cells sorted from blood, collected in a trial of the OX40 agonist ivuxolimab. The receptors stem from an adult with an advanced solid tumor such as melanoma, head and neck, liver or kidney cancer.

The rearrangement joins TRBV28 to TRBJ1-1; no clear D gene. V lost 3 bases and J 3 bases, leaving 8 bases between the germline ends. The CDR3 spans 13 residues. The germline CDR1 and CDR2 sequences are MDHEN and SYDVKM. The CDR3 coding sequence is TGTGCCAGCAGTTTCCCAGGAGACACTGAAGCTTTCTTT. Translating it yields CASSFPGDTEAFF.

This clone is medium-sized (0.01 to 0.1%) within its sample. The CDR3 loop is CSVDGGFGNTIYF. CDR3 bases: TGCAGCGTTGATGGAGGTTTTGGAAACACCATATATTTT. The genes are TRBV29-1 and TRBJ1-3; D unclear. The germline V and J ends were trimmed by 3 bases and 3 bases, with 9 bases remaining between them. This CDR3 comprises 13 residues. The germline CDR1 and CDR2 sequences are SQVTM and ANQGSEA.